This T cell receptor (beta chain) stems from a study of blood T cell repertoires in COVID-19. Study context: From the United States, Italy and Spain came samples of acute and convalescent COVID-19. PBMCs, B-cell-depleted T cells, or T cells provided the cDNA or gDNA that made up the material.

Per the original methods: Amplification with reference gene primers provided the estimates of nucleated cell counts. Assay: immunoSEQ multiplex PCR; the TCRdb copy retains only in-frame clones and omits some. The DNA gave D and trimming, while V, J and clone size come from that table. The data contain hundreds of thousands of clones, more than 85% of them singletons. The junction had 16 bases not matched to a gene; V was cut back by 10 bases and J by 8 bases. The CDR3 has 15 residues. From germline, CDR1 is SEHNR and CDR2 FQNEAQ (reference sequence). This clonotype was obtained from an older man with acute or convalescent COVID-19. Sequencing was carried out using peripheral blood. The chain couples TRBV7-9 to TRBJ2-1; 8 bases are a match to TRBD1. The CDR3 loop is CATMFGTGSIYEQFF. Written as DNA, the CDR3 is TGTGCCACCATGTTTGGGACAGGCAGTATCTATGAGCAGTTCTTC.